The 29 T cell receptor beta chains below all came from one sample that was sequenced in a study of control samples from healthy donors and cancer patients (TCRdb year 2020). Libraries were constructed by the immunoSEQ multiplex PCR assay. The table was pulled from immuneACCESS by TCRdb, which kept in-frame rearrangements only. Such tables lose some clones; where checked, under half of the loss comes from unresolved V genes, and the rest has no known cause. The sample table shows some 140,000 clones, and roughly 94% are seen once. The ten largest clonotypes hold approximately 5.5% of the sample. Material for sequencing was blood. The origin of the receptors is a man aged 40-49 years in good health.

The V and J genes are TRBV11-2 and TRBJ2-1; D is perhaps TRBD1 (5 bases). CDR3 length: 14 residues. V shed 5 bases and J shed 6 bases, with 14 bases lying between them. Germline CDR1 and CDR2: SGHAT and FQNNGV. The DNA of the CDR3 is TGTGCCAGCAGCCCAACGACAGCCCTCAATGAGCAGTTCTTC. This encodes CASSPTTALNEQFF.

Note on this clone: This is likely a read error, given that the CDR3 carries no conserved phenylalanine or tryptophan at its end. This chain joins TRBV12-3 or TRBV12-4 and TRBJ1-2; no firm D call. This CDR3 is 13 amino acids long. V shed 10 bases and J shed 0 bases, with 12 bases lying between them. The CDR3 loop reads CATSPAANYGYTL. CDR3 nucleotides: TGTGCCACAAGTCCTGCGGCTAACTATGGCTACACCCTC.

The V call is TRBV5-6, the J call TRBJ2-2, with no clear D. This CDR3 has 14 amino acids. Germline V gene data show CDR1 as SGHDT and CDR2 as YYEEEE. Trimming stripped 0 bases from V and 6 bases from J, with 9 bases between. In nucleotides, the CDR3 is TGTGCCAGCAGCTTGGTAGATGGGCCCGGGGAGCTGTTTTTT. Its translation: CASSLVDGPGELFF.

V and J are TRBV28 and TRBJ1-1; possibly TRBD1 for D (5 bases). Germline lookup yields CDR1 MDHEN and CDR2 SYDVKM. The CDR3 loop spans 12 amino acids. Trimming took off 2 bases at V and 10 bases at J, with 11 bases between the two ends. CDR3 protein: CASSLMDTSAFF. CDR3 DNA sequence: TGTGCCAGCAGTTTAATGGACACCTCAGCTTTCTTT. Full variable domain (rest looked up from reference TRBV28 and TRBJ1-1): DVKVTQSSRYLVKRTGEKVFLECVQDMDHENMFWYRQDPGLGLRLIYFSYDVKMKEKGDIPEGYSVSREKKERFSLILESASTNQTSMYLCASSLMDTSAFFGQGTRLTVV.

This clone was recorded once. This chain uses TRBV9 with TRBJ2-2; TRBD1 matches 8 bases. The CDR3 is made up of 17 amino acids. Germline values: CDR1 SGDLS, CDR2 YYNGEE. V dropped 1 base and J dropped 3; count of bases not matched to a gene: 8. The CDR3 here is CASSVRTGGTDTGELFF. CDR3 sequence (DNA): TGTGCCAGCAGCGTAAGAACAGGGGGAACGGACACCGGGGAGCTGTTTTTT. The full variable domain, rest sourced from reference TRBV9 and TRBJ2-2, is DSGVTQTPKHLITATGQRVTLRCSPRSGDLSVYWYQQSLDQGLQFLIQYYNGEERAKGNILERFSAQQFPDLHSELNLSSLELGDSALYFCASSVRTGGTDTGELFFGEGSRLTVL.

The chain has TRBV6-1 and TRBJ2-7; D is uncertain. Germline-derived CDR1 and CDR2 are MNHNS and SASEGT. CDR3 length: 15 amino acids. Trimming left V 2 bases short and J 2 bases short, with 13 bases between. The CDR3 region is CASSERLPGPYEQYF. In nucleotides, the CDR3 is TGTGCCAGCAGTGAAAGACTCCCGGGCCCCTACGAGCAGTACTTC.

This CDR3 is CASSQPNTDTQYF. In DNA, the CDR3 is TGTGCCAGCAGTCAACCTAACACAGATACGCAGTATTTT. V and J are TRBV6-5 and TRBJ2-3; no clear D gene. Germline CDR1 is MNHEY and CDR2 is SVGAGI. This CDR3 contains 13 residues. Trimming shortened V by 5 bases and J by 2 bases, and 8 bases separated the two germline ends.

The gene calls are TRBV7-8 and TRBJ1-2, with D possibly TRBD1 on 5 matching bases. Trimming pared 5 bases from V and 2 bases from J, leaving 15 bases between. The CDR3 is 15 amino acids. In germline, CDR1 is SGHVS, CDR2 FQNEAQ. The CDR3 coding sequence is TGTGCCAGCAGCCAGGGACGGACAAACAACTATGGCTACACCTTC. Translated, it gives CASSQGRTNNYGYTF.

The CDR3, as DNA: TGTGCCAGCAGTCCCCAGGGATTGAGCTACAATGAGCAGTTCTTC. It specifies CASSPQGLSYNEQFF. The chain carries TRBV27 and TRBJ2-1; D may be TRBD1 (5 bases). Per the germline V gene, CDR1 is MNHEY and CDR2 is SMNVEV (reference sequence). V was cut by 5 bases and J by 3 bases, with 14 bases left in between. The CDR3 sequence is 15 residues long.

This chain connects TRBV5-1 to TRBJ2-2; 8 bases fit TRBD2. V dropped 5 bases and J dropped 0; count of bases not matched to a gene: 6. This CDR3 is built from 16 residues. The V gene's germline CDR1 is SGHRS and CDR2 YFSETQ. CDR3 protein: CASRMGLGANTGELFF. The CDR3 coding sequence is TGCGCCAGCAGAATGGGACTAGGGGCGAACACCGGGGAGCTGTTTTTT.

The V and J genes are TRBV7-9 and TRBJ2-1; D not resolved. V lost 0 bases to trimming and J lost 0 bases, with 18 bases between them. The CDR3 totals 19 residues. CDR1 is SEHNR, CDR2 FQNEAQ, per germline (reference sequence). CDR3 nucleotides: TGTGCCAGCAGCTTAGCGGCCCGGGCCAGCTCAGCCTCCTACAATGAGCAGTTCTTC. Translation: CASSLAARASSASYNEQFF. Full variable domain (outside the CDR3, taken from reference TRBV7-9 and TRBJ2-1): DTGVSQNPRHKITKRGQNVTFRCDPISEHNRLYWYRQTLGQGPEFLTYFQNEAQLEKSRLLSDRFSAERPKGSFSTLEIQRTEQGDSAMYLCASSLAARASSASYNEQFFGPGTRLTVL.

The chain combines TRBV7-3 with TRBJ1-2; the D is unclear. The CDR3 is made up of 13 amino acids. The V end lost 5 bases, the J end lost 5 bases, and 12 bases lay between the germline ends. Germline V lookup: CDR1 SGHTA, CDR2 FQGTGA. The CDR3 DNA reads TGTGCCAGCAGCCCCAGCCCCGAATATGGCTACACCTTC. Protein: CASSPSPEYGYTF.

The rearrangement joins TRBV13 to TRBJ1-4; weak D call: TRBD1 (6 bases). Germline lookup yields CDR1 PRHDT and CDR2 FYEKMQ (reference sequence). This CDR3 is 15 amino acids long. Trimming took 6 bases from V and 0 from J, leaving 11 bases between them. CDR3 sequence reads: CASSYRVATNEKLFF. CDR3 DNA sequence: TGTGCCAGCAGTTACAGGGTTGCAACTAATGAAAAACTGTTTTTT.

The J gene is TRBJ1-6, the V gene TRBV9; D is possibly TRBD1 (5 bases). CDR3 length equals 14 residues. CDR1 SGDLS and CDR2 YYNGEE come from the germline V gene. Trimming cost V 5 bases and J 5 bases, with 11 bases left between them. CDR3 residues: CASSRDSHNSPLHF. The CDR3 nucleotides are TGTGCCAGCAGTCGAGACAGCCATAATTCACCCCTCCACTTT.

This clone was picked up a small number of times. The rearrangement uses TRBV6-5 and TRBJ1-2; TRBD1 aligns across 7 bases. This CDR3 comprises 15 residues. The V gene's germline CDR1 is MNHEY and CDR2 SVGAGI. The junction had 7 bases not matched to a gene; V was cut back by 6 bases and J by 0 bases. The CDR3 region is CASRLRDSTNYGYTF. The CDR3 nucleotides read TGTGCCAGCAGACTCCGGGACAGCACTAACTATGGCTACACCTTC.

V and J are TRBV11-2 and TRBJ2-1; D might be TRBD1 (6 bases). V dropped 3 bases and J dropped 6 bases, with 21 bases sitting between them. Germline V gene sequence: CDR1 SGHAT, CDR2 FQNNGV. The CDR3 is 17 amino acids. CDR3 nucleotides: TGTGCCAGCAGCTTGCCCGACGGGACAATAGTAATCAATGAGCAGTTCTTC. Amino acid sequence: CASSLPDGTIVINEQFF.

This clone has only one observation. The V gene is TRBV5-1, the J gene TRBJ1-1, with D possibly TRBD1 on 6 matching bases. Germline-derived CDR1 and CDR2 are SGHRS and YFSETQ. The ends were cut back, 5 bases at V and 7 bases at J, with 21 bases in the middle. The CDR3 covers 15 residues. CDR3 in amino acids: CASSSGSGERSEAFF. Written as DNA, the CDR3 is TGCGCCAGCAGTTCAGGCTCAGGGGAAAGGAGTGAAGCTTTCTTT.

The table lists this clone with a few counts. The genes are TRBV5-4 and TRBJ2-5; 11 nucleotides align to TRBD2. The CDR3 has 16 amino acids. CDR1 and CDR2 (germline): SGHNT, YYREEE (reference sequence). The V gene end was trimmed by 4 bases and the J gene end by 5 bases; junction bases not matched to a gene: 10. The CDR3 here is CASSPLGLAATETQYF. The CDR3 bases are TGTGCCAGCAGCCCCCTGGGACTAGCGGCAACGGAGACCCAGTACTTC.

This clone was observed a few times. The V call is TRBV5-6, the J call TRBJ1-1; D perhaps matches TRBD1 (6 bases). The CDR3 loop spans 14 amino acids. V gave up 5 bases and J gave up 5 bases, with 16 bases separating them. Germline V gene sequence: CDR1 SGHDT, CDR2 YYEEEE. Here the CDR3 reads CASSQQGSRTEAFF. Here the CDR3 DNA reads TGTGCCAGCAGTCAGCAGGGGTCGAGAACTGAAGCTTTCTTT.

The rearrangement uses TRBV19 and TRBJ2-7; TRBD1 aligns across 9 bases. There are 16 residues in the CDR3. The V gene end was trimmed by 3 bases and the J gene end by 0 bases; junction bases not matched to a gene: 6. Germline CDR1 is LNHDA and CDR2 is SQIVND (reference sequence). CDR3 sequence reads: CASSMAGTGSSYEQYF. As DNA, the CDR3 is TGTGCCAGTAGTATGGCCGGGACAGGGAGCTCCTACGAGCAGTACTTC.

The chain has TRBV7-2 and TRBJ2-7; D possibly uses TRBD1 or TRBD2 (5 bases each). V was clipped by 7 bases and J by 4 bases, with 17 bases between them. The V gene's germline CDR1 is SGHTA and CDR2 FQGNSA. The CDR3 length is 14 residues. The CDR3 loop is CASTFRGPGYEQYF. For the CDR3, the DNA is TGTGCCAGCACCTTTAGGGGACCCGGGTACGAGCAGTACTTC.

CDR3 residues: CASSDQENYGYTF. The CDR3 DNA is TGCGCCAGCAGTGACCAAGAGAACTATGGCTACACCTTC. This chain connects TRBV10-1 to TRBJ1-2; D is unresolved. This CDR3 is built from 13 residues. The V end was cut by 3 bases, the J end by 2 bases, with 7 bases between. The germline V gene encodes CDR1 WNHNN and CDR2 SYGVQD (reference sequence).

The gene calls are TRBV28 and TRBJ1-2; D gene unclear. Trimming shortened V by 6 bases and J by 5 bases, and 10 bases separated the two germline ends. The CDR3 length is 12 residues. From germline, CDR1 is MDHEN and CDR2 SYDVKM. The CDR3 loop is CASRTALYGYTF. Here the CDR3 DNA reads TGTGCCAGCAGAACAGCGCTTTATGGCTACACCTTC.

The rearrangement joins TRBV4-1 to TRBJ1-3; D gene ambiguous. The CDR3 runs 16 residues. Germline V CDR1 and CDR2: MGHRA, YSYEKL. Trimming removed 0 bases from V and 0 bases from J, with 9 bases in between. The CDR3 sequence is CASSQDLGSSGNTIYF. Here the CDR3 DNA reads TGCGCCAGCAGCCAAGATCTCGGGAGCTCTGGAAACACCATATATTTT.

This clone was picked up one time. This chain joins TRBV9 and TRBJ1-6, with 7 bases that match TRBD1. Per germline, CDR1 SGDLS and CDR2 YYNGEE. Trimming took 0 bases from V and 7 from J; bases not matched to a gene: 4. The CDR3 contains 15 residues. The CDR3, as DNA: TGTGCCAGCAGCGTAGTCGGGACAGCAAATTCACCCCTCCACTTT. It codes for CASSVVGTANSPLHF.

V is TRBV30 and J is TRBJ2-5; 13 bases align to TRBD2. The CDR3 sequence is 15 residues long. V lost 4 bases to trimming and J lost 5 bases; unmatched junction nucleotides: 7. Germline-derived CDR1 and CDR2 are GTSNPN and SVGIG (reference sequence). Here the CDR3 DNA reads TGTGCCTGGACAAGGACTAGCGGGGGTCAGGAGACCCAGTACTTC. Translating gives CAWTRTSGGQETQYF.

This clone was counted a few times. V is TRBV28 and J is TRBJ1-6, with 8 bases aligning to TRBD1. Per the germline V gene, CDR1 is MDHEN and CDR2 is SYDVKM. V lost 6 bases, J lost 7 bases, and 2 bases stayed unmatched. This CDR3 is 13 amino acids long. The CDR3 DNA is TGTGCCAGCAGATCAGGGGGCAATTCACCCCTCCACTTT. Translation gives CASRSGGNSPLHF.

The rearrangement uses TRBV6-4 and TRBJ2-1, with 13 bases aligning to TRBD2. From germline, CDR1 is MRHNA and CDR2 SNTAGT. Trimming took 3 bases from V and 5 from J; bases not matched to a gene: 1. CDR3 length: 15 amino acids. The CDR3 protein is CASSEGTSGNNEQFF. As DNA, the CDR3 is TGTGCCAGCAGTGAAGGGACTAGCGGGAACAATGAGCAGTTCTTC.

The V and J genes are TRBV28 and TRBJ2-1; no clear D gene. Germline V lookup: CDR1 MDHEN, CDR2 SYDVKM. The CDR3 covers 14 residues. V was shortened by 5 bases and J by 4 bases, with 12 bases between the two germline ends. The CDR3 nucleotides are TGTGCCAGCAGTACTCATACACCGTACAATGAGCAGTTCTTC. Protein sequence: CASSTHTPYNEQFF.